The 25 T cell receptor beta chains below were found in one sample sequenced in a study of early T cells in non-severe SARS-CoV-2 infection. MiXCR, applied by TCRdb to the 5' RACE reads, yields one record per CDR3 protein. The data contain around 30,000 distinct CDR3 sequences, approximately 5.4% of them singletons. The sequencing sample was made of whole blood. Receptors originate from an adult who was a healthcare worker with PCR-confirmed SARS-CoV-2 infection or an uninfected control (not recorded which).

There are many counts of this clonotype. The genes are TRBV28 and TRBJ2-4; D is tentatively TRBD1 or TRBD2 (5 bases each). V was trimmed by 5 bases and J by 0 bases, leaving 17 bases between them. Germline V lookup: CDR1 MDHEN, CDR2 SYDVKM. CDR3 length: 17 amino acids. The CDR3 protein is CASSKTGARLAKNIQYF. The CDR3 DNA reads TGTGCCAGCAGTAAGACCGGGGCCCGATTAGCCAAAAACATTCAGTACTTC.

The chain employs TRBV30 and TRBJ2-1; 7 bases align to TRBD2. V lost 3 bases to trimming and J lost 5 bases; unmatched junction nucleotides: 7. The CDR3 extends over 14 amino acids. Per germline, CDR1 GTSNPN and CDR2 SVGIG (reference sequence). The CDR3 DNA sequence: TGTGCCTGGAGCGCGGGAGCGTACCACAATGAGCAGTTCTTC. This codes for CAWSAGAYHNEQFF.

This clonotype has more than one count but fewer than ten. The CDR3 loop reads CASTPSGTSVQETQYF. CDR3 nucleotides: TGTGCCAGCACCCCGAGTGGGACTAGCGTTCAAGAGACCCAGTACTTC. The chain combines TRBV7-2 with TRBJ2-5, with TRBD2 matching over 10 bases. Germline V gives CDR1 SGHTA, CDR2 FQGNSA. The CDR3 is made up of 16 amino acids. Trimming cost V 7 bases and J 2 bases; bases outside gene matches: 10.

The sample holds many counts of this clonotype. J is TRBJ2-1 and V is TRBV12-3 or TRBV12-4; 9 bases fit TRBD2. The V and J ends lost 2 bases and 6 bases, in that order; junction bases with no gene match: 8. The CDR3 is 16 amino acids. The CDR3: CASSLKGGLARNEQFF. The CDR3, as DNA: TGTGCCAGCAGTTTAAAGGGGGGACTAGCCCGCAATGAGCAGTTCTTC.

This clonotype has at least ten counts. The CDR3 region is CASRYGTDTEAFF. Here the CDR3 DNA reads TGCGCCAGTCGCTACGGCACAGACACTGAAGCTTTCTTT. The chain recombines TRBV10-2 with TRBJ1-1, with D hard to call. CDR3 size: 13 residues. Germline V CDR1 and CDR2: WSHSY, SAAADI. Trimming shortened V by 9 bases and J by 3 bases, and 14 bases separated the two germline ends.

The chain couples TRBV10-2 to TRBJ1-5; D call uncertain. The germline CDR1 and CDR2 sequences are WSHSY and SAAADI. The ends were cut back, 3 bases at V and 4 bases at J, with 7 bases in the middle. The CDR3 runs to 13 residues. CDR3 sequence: CASSESQNQPQHF. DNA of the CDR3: TGCGCCAGCAGTGAAAGCCAGAATCAGCCCCAGCATTTT.

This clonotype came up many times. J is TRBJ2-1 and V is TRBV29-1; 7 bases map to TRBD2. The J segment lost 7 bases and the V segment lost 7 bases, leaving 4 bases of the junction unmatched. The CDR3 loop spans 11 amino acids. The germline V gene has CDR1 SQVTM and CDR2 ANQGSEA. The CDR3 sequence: CSGRLANEQFF. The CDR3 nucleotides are TGCAGCGGGAGACTAGCAAATGAGCAGTTCTTC.

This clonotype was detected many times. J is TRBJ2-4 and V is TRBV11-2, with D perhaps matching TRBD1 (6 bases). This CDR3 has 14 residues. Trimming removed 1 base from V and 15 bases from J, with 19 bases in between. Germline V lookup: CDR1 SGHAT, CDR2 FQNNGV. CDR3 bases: TGTGCCAGCAGCTTAGGCGAAGCGAGAGGGGGAACGTACTTC. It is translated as CASSLGEARGGTYF. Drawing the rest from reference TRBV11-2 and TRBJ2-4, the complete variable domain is EAGVAQSPRYKIIEKRQSVAFWCNPISGHATLYWYQQILGQGPKLLIQFQNNGVVDDSQLPKDRFSAERLKGVDSTLKIQPAKLEDSAVYLCASSLGEARGGTYFGAGTRLSVL.

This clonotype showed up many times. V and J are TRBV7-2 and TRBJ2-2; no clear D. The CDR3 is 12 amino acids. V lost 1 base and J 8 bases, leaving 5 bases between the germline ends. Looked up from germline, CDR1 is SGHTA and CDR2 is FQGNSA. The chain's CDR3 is CASSLVSGELFF. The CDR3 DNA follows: TGTGCCAGCAGCTTAGTTTCAGGGGAGCTGTTTTTT.

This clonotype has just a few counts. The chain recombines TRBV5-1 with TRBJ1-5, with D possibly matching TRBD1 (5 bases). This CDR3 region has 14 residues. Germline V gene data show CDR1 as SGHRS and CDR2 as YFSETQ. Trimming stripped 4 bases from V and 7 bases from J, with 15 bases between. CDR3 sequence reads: CASSVGRAEQPQHF. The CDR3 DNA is TGCGCCAGCAGCGTGGGCAGGGCTGAGCAGCCCCAGCATTTT.

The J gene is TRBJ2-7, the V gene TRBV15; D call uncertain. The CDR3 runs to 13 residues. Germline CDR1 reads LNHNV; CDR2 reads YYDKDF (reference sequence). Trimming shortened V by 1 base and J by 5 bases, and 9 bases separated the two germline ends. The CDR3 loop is CATSRGSWDEQYF. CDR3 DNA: TGTGCCACCAGCAGAGGGTCCTGGGACGAGCAGTACTTC.

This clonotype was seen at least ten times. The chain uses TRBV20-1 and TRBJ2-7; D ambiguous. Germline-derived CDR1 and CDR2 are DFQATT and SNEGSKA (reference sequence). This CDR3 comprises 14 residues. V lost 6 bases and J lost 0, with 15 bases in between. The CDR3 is CSAEPSVNSYEQYF. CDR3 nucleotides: TGCAGTGCCGAACCTTCCGTAAACTCCTACGAGCAGTACTTC.

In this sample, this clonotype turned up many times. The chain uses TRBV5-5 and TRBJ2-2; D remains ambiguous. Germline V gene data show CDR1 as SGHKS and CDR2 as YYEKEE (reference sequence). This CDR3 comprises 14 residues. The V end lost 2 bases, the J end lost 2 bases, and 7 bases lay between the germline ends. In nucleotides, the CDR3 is TGTGCCAGCAGCTTAATCGTTAACACCGGGGAGCTGTTTTTT. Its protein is CASSLIVNTGELFF.

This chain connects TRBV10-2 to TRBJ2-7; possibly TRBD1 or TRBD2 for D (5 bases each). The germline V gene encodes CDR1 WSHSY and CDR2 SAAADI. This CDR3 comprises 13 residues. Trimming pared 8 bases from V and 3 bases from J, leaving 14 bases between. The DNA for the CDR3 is TGCGCCAGCCAGGACTTAACAGGCTACGAGCAGTACTTC. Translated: CASQDLTGYEQYF.

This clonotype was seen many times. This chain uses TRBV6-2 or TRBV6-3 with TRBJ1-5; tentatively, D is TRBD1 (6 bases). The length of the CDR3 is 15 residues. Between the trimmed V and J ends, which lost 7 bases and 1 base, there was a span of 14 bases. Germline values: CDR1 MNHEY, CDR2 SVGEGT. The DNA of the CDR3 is TGTGCCAGCACACCCAGGGGAGAGAGCAATCAGCCCCAGCATTTT. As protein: CASTPRGESNQPQHF.

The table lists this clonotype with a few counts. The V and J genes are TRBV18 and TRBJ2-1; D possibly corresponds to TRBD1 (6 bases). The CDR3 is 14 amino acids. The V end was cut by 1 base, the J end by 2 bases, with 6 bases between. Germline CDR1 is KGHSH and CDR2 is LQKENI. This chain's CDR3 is CASSPRGPYNEQFF. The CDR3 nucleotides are TGTGCCAGCTCACCACGGGGGCCCTACAATGAGCAGTTCTTC.

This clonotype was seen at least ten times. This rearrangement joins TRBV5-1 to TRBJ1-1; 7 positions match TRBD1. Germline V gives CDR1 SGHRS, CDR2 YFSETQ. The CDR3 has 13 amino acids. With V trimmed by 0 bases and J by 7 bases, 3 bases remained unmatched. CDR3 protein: CASSLGQGNEAFF. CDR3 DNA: TGCGCCAGCAGCTTGGGACAGGGAAATGAAGCTTTCTTT.

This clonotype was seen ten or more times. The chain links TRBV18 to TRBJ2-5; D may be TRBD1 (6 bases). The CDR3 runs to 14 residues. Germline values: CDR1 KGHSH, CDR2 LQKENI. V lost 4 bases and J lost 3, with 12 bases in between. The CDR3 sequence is CASSLRDTKETQYF. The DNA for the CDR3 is TGTGCCAGCTCACTCCGGGACACAAAAGAGACCCAGTACTTC.

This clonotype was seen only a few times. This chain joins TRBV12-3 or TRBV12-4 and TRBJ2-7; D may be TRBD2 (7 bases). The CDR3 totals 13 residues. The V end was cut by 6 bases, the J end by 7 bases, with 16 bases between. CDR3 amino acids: CASRRTEGGEQYF. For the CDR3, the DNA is TGTGCCAGCAGGCGGACAGAGGGGGGGGAGCAGTACTTC.

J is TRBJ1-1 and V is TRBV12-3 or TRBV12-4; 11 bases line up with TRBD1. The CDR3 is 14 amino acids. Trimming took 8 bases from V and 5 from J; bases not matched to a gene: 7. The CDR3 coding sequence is TGTGCCAGCGGATCCAGGGACAGGGGGACTGAAGCTTTCTTT. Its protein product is CASGSRDRGTEAFF.

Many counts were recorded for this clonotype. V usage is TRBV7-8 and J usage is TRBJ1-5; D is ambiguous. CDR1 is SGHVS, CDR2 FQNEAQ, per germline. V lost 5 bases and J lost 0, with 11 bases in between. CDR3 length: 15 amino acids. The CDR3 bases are TGTGCCAGCAGCCCCGGACGGCATAGCAATCAGCCCCAGCATTTT. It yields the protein CASSPGRHSNQPQHF.

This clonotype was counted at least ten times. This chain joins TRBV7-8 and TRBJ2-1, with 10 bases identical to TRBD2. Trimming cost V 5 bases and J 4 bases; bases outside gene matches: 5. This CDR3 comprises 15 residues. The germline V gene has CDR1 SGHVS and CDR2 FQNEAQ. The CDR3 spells CASSPTSGMYNEQFF. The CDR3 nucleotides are TGTGCCAGCAGCCCAACTAGCGGGATGTACAATGAGCAGTTCTTC.

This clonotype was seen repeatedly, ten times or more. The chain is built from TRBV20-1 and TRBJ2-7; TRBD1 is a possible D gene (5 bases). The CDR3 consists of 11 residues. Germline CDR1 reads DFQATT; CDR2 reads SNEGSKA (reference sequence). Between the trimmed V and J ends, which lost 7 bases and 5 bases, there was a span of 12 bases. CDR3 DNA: TGCAGTGAGGGTAGGGGCAACGAGCAGTACTTC. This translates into CSEGRGNEQYF.

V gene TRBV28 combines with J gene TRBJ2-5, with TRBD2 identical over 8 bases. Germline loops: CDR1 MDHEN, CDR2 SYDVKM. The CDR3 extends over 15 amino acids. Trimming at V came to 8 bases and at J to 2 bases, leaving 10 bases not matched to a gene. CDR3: CASGVGAGGQETQYF. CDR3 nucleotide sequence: TGTGCCAGCGGGGTAGGGGCGGGAGGACAAGAGACCCAGTACTTC.

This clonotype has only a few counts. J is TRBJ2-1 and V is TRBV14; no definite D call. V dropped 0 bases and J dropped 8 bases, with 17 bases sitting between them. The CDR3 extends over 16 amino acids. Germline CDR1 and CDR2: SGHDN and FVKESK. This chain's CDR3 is CASSQDRSRLVDEQFF. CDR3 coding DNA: TGTGCCAGCAGCCAAGATAGAAGCCGACTTGTCGATGAGCAGTTCTTC. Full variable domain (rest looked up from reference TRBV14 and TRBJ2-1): EAGVTQFPSHSVIEKGQTVTLRCDPISGHDNLYWYRRVMGKEIKFLLHFVKESKQDESGMPNNRFLAERTGGTYSTLKVQPAELEDSGVYFCASSQDRSRLVDEQFFGPGTRLTVL.